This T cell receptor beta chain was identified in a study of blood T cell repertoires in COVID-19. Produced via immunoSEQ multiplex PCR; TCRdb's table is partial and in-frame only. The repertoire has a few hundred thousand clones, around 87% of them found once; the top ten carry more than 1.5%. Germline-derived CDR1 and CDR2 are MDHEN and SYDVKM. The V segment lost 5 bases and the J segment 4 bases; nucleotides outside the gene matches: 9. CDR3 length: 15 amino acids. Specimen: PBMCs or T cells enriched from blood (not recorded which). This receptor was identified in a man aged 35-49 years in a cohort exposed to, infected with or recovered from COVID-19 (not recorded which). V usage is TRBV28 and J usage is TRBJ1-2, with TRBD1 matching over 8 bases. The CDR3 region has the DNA TGTGCCAGCAGTACCCAGGGGGCGTCCTTCTATGGCTACACCTTC. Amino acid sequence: CASSTQGASFYGYTF.